The sequence of this T cell receptor beta chain was determined in a study of cytomegalovirus exposure and HLA in healthy donors. Study-level information: Findings of an earlier analysis included 117 million unique TCR beta sequences from roughly 180 million T cells.

Use of 60 Vbeta and 13 Jbeta primers characterized the PCR. Sequencing was performed with immunoSEQ multiplex PCR; in TCRdb, only in-frame clones are kept and a portion is missing. The repertoire has tens of thousands of clones, roughly 80% of them found once; the top ten carry over 2.5%. CDR1 is SGDLS, CDR2 YYNGEE, per germline. V lost 3 bases, J lost 6 bases, and 4 bases stayed unmatched. The CDR3 is 14 residues long. A note on this clone: Its specificity is unknown.

Study-wide points: Serostatus for CMV was the only available immune exposure information. Most of the TCR beta V segments (in an earlier analysis) were productive either about 87% or about 30% of the time. Versus the roughly 700-donor mean, an Asian-associated ancestry cluster reportedly showed fewer N-insertions in a later analysis.

V usage is TRBV9 and J usage is TRBJ1-2, with 11 positions matching TRBD1. This receptor was obtained from a woman aged 25 to 39 in good health and CMV-seronegative. The sequenced sample consisted of PBMCs. The CDR3 is CASSARGQGDGYTF. The DNA for the CDR3 is TGTGCCAGCAGCGCGAGGGGACAGGGGGATGGCTACACCTTC.